One and the same sample provided the 17 T cell receptor beta chains below, sequenced in a study of shared clonotypes between healthy human individuals. TCRdb's copy holds only in-frame clones and misses some; the assay was immunoSEQ multiplex PCR. The sample gives 2 million to 2.5 million clones, approximately 93% of which show up once; roughly 0.36% is in the top ten. The sample consisted of naive CD4+ T cells from PBMCs. Subset described: CD45RA+ positively selected. These receptors were collected from a man aged 18 to 29 in good health. Some clones in this sample may be carry-over from other donors' samples.

This clone was seen once. The chain links TRBV28 to TRBJ2-7, with a possible D match to TRBD1 (5 bases). V lost 6 bases and J lost 6, with 15 bases in between. Germline V CDR1 and CDR2: MDHEN, SYDVKM. CDR3 length: 13 amino acids. CDR3 amino acids: CASRKTGRLEQYF. CDR3 DNA sequence: TGTGCCAGCAGAAAAACAGGCCGACTCGAGCAGTACTTC.

This rearrangement joins TRBV18 to TRBJ2-7; 8 bases align to TRBD1. In germline, CDR1 is KGHSH, CDR2 LQKENI. This CDR3 spans 15 amino acids. J gave up 1 base and V 3 bases, and 5 bases lay outside the gene matches. The CDR3 is CASSPRTGLSYEQYF. CDR3 nucleotides: TGTGCCAGCTCACCTAGGACAGGGCTGTCCTACGAGCAGTACTTC.

This chain joins TRBV27 and TRBJ2-7; D possibly uses TRBD1 or TRBD2 (5 bases each). There are 13 residues in the CDR3. Germline CDR1 reads MNHEY; CDR2 reads SMNVEV (reference sequence). V lost 10 bases, J lost 3 bases, and 16 bases lay in between. The CDR3 DNA reads TGTGCCACCTCGCGGTCAGGGAGCTACGAGCAGTACTTC. Protein: CATSRSGSYEQYF.

The CDR3, as DNA: TGTGCAAGTCGGGGACACTACGAGCAGTACTTC. This translates into CASRGHYEQYF. This chain uses TRBV12-2 with TRBJ2-7; the tabulated D call, TRBD1, remains unverified against the DNA. TRBV12-2 is noted as a pseudogene. The CDR3 has 11 amino acids.

This clone was picked up a small number of times. The CDR3 sequence is CASSLSPPWRGDNQPQHF. For the CDR3, the DNA is TGTGCCAGCAGTTTATCCCCTCCGTGGAGGGGGGACAATCAGCCCCAGCATTTT. This chain links TRBV27 with TRBJ1-5; TRBD1 is a possible D gene (6 bases). Trimming removed 0 bases at V and 3 bases at J, with 18 bases between. Germline lookup yields CDR1 MNHEY and CDR2 SMNVEV (reference sequence). The CDR3 spans 18 residues.

This clone appeared a single time. The chain recombines TRBV19 with TRBJ1-2, with D possibly matching TRBD1 (6 bases). This CDR3 region has 20 residues. With 4 bases removed from V and 5 bases from J, the gap between germline ends came to 32 bases. CDR1 and CDR2 (germline): LNHDA, SQIVND (reference sequence). The CDR3 coding sequence is TGTGCCAGTAGTACCATCAATAGTCTAGCCGGGACAAGAGACAATTATGGCTACACCTTC. This sequence encodes CASSTINSLAGTRDNYGYTF. Looking up the rest from reference TRBV19 and TRBJ1-2 gives the full variable domain: DGGITQSPKYLFRKEGQNVTLSCEQNLNHDAMYWYRQDPGQGLRLIYYSQIVNDFQKGDIAEGYSVSREKKESFPLTVTSAQKNPTAFYLCASSTINSLAGTRDNYGYTFGSGTRLTVV.

The chain uses TRBV5-1 and TRBJ2-7; D possibly corresponds to TRBD1 (6 bases). The CDR3 is 14 amino acids. V lost 4 bases to trimming and J lost 1 base, with 12 bases between them. Germline values: CDR1 SGHRS, CDR2 YFSETQ. CDR3 residues: CASSPLQGSYEQYF. CDR3 nucleotide sequence: TGCGCCAGCAGCCCCCTACAGGGTTCCTACGAGCAGTACTTC.

The chain has TRBV28 and TRBJ1-2; D uncertain. The CDR3 has 15 residues. The germline V gene encodes CDR1 MDHEN and CDR2 SYDVKM. V lost 1 base and J 0 bases, leaving 9 bases between the germline ends. CDR3 sequence reads: CASSLLTLPNYGYTF. In DNA, the CDR3 is TGTGCCAGCAGTTTATTGACATTACCTAACTATGGCTACACCTTC.

A few counts support this clone. V usage is TRBV2 and J usage is TRBJ1-5; D unresolved. CDR3 size: 13 residues. Trimming removed 6 bases from V and 7 bases from J, with 13 bases in between. CDR1 SNHLY and CDR2 FYNNEI come from the germline V gene. The CDR3 region is CASRKESDQPQHF. The CDR3 region has the DNA TGTGCCAGCAGGAAGGAGAGTGACCAGCCCCAGCATTTT.

This clone was counted a single time. This rearrangement joins TRBV29-1 to TRBJ2-3; TRBD2 is a possible D gene (7 bases). There are 14 residues in the CDR3. Germline CDR1 reads SQVTM; CDR2 reads ANQGSEA. V was cut by 6 bases and J by 5 bases, with 18 bases left in between. DNA of the CDR3: TGCAGCGTAGCCACCGGGGGGCGGGGAGATACGCAGTATTTT. Its translation is CSVATGGRGDTQYF.

The chain couples TRBV5-1 to TRBJ1-1; 8 bases match TRBD1. From germline, CDR1 is SGHRS and CDR2 YFSETQ. The CDR3 contains 15 residues. V lost 1 base and J lost 5; bases outside the gene matches: 7. CDR3 in amino acids: CASSLRSGGLTEAFF. Written as DNA, the CDR3 is TGCGCCAGCAGCTTGCGATCAGGGGGCCTGACTGAAGCTTTCTTT.

The chain combines TRBV27 with TRBJ2-2; TRBD1 aligns across 9 bases. The CDR3 contains 16 residues. Trimming removed 5 bases from V and 4 bases from J; junction bases left unmatched: 8. Germline V lookup: CDR1 MNHEY, CDR2 SMNVEV (reference sequence). The CDR3 spells CASSIVQGAGTGELFF. The CDR3 nucleotides read TGTGCCAGCAGTATTGTACAGGGGGCGGGCACCGGGGAGCTGTTTTTT.

V usage is TRBV4-1 and J usage is TRBJ2-5; D might be TRBD2 (6 bases). CDR3 length: 16 residues. V was trimmed by 0 bases and J by 5 bases, leaving 16 bases between them. From germline, CDR1 is MGHRA and CDR2 YSYEKL. Written as DNA, the CDR3 is TGCGCCAGCAGCCAAGAGTTTTCGGTGGGGAGGGAGACCCAGTACTTC. This encodes CASSQEFSVGRETQYF.

The chain links TRBV9 to TRBJ1-2, with a tentative D call TRBD1 (6 bases). Germline V CDR1 and CDR2: SGDLS, YYNGEE. V was pared by 4 bases and J by 0 bases, with 16 bases between. CDR3 length: 16 residues. The CDR3 protein is CASSLGGGTSNYGYTF. The CDR3 DNA sequence: TGTGCCAGCAGCCTAGGAGGGGGGACTTCTAACTATGGCTACACCTTC.

The rearrangement joins TRBV15 to TRBJ1-2; D is perhaps TRBD1 (5 bases). V lost 5 bases to trimming and J lost 5 bases, with 12 bases between them. The CDR3 totals 13 residues. Germline assignment: CDR1 LNHNV and CDR2 YYDKDF (reference sequence). DNA of the CDR3: TGTGCCACCAGCCCAGTAGGGGAGTATGGCTACACCTTC. Residues: CATSPVGEYGYTF.

The gene calls are TRBV28 and TRBJ1-4; a weak D match, TRBD1 (5 bases). This CDR3 region has 12 residues. The germline V gene encodes CDR1 MDHEN and CDR2 SYDVKM. Trimming pared 7 bases from V and 8 bases from J, leaving 11 bases between. The CDR3 DNA reads TGTGCCAGCACAACAGGATGGGAAAAACTGTTTTTT. It codes for CASTTGWEKLFF. The entire variable domain, with the rest obtained from reference TRBV28 and TRBJ1-4, is as follows: DVKVTQSSRYLVKRTGEKVFLECVQDMDHENMFWYRQDPGLGLRLIYFSYDVKMKEKGDIPEGYSVSREKKERFSLILESASTNQTSMYLCASTTGWEKLFFGSGTQLSVL.

The count of this clone is one. This sequence joins TRBV19 and TRBJ1-2; 9 bases match TRBD1. Germline V CDR1 and CDR2: LNHDA, SQIVND (reference sequence). The ends lost 3 bases at V and 2 bases at J; junction bases unmatched: 4. This CDR3 contains 15 residues. The CDR3 spells CASSIVTGGNYGYTF. CDR3 nucleotide sequence: TGTGCCAGTAGTATCGTCACAGGGGGCAACTATGGCTACACCTTC.